The 13 T cell receptor beta chains reported below all come from one sample, sequenced in a study of blood T cells in healthy people across ages. Through a sample-barcoded 5' primer and a J-beta primer mix, a second PCR was run for roughly 6 to 11 cycles. From the 5' RACE reads, TCRdb called clonotypes with MiXCR, one entry per CDR3 protein. This sample has about 640,000 distinct CDR3 sequences, with roughly three fifths found just once. Material for sequencing was blood. The receptors here all came from a man aged 55 to 70 in good health.

This clonotype was counted only a few times. The chain joins TRBV20-1 to TRBJ2-7, with 7 bases fitting TRBD1. Germline-derived CDR1 and CDR2 are DFQATT and SNEGSKA (reference sequence). V trimming: 6 bases; J trimming: 0 bases; junction bases outside the gene matches: 8. CDR3 size: 14 residues. In DNA form, the CDR3 reads TGCAGTGCGGAGCCGACAGGGAGCTCCTACGAGCAGTACTTC. Translating gives CSAEPTGSSYEQYF.

The rearrangement links TRBV11-2 to TRBJ2-5, with 10 positions matching TRBD1. Germline lookup yields CDR1 SGHAT and CDR2 FQNNGV. Trimming removed 1 base from V and 2 bases from J; junction bases left unmatched: 4. The CDR3 is 16 residues long. CDR3 region: CASSLVGQGPQETQYF. CDR3 in DNA: TGTGCCAGCAGCTTAGTGGGACAGGGGCCACAAGAGACCCAGTACTTC.

The chain links TRBV28 to TRBJ2-5; 10 positions match TRBD2. V trimming: 5 bases; J trimming: 0 bases; junction bases outside the gene matches: 3. There are 15 residues in the CDR3. From germline, CDR1 is MDHEN and CDR2 SYDVKM. The CDR3 DNA is TGTGCCAGCAGTCTTAGCGGGGGGCACCAAGAGACCCAGTACTTC. Its protein product is CASSLSGGHQETQYF.

The V and J genes are TRBV5-6 and TRBJ1-5; 11 bases fit TRBD1. The CDR3 covers 16 residues. Trimming at V came to 4 bases and at J to 6 bases, leaving 9 bases not matched to a gene. Per germline, CDR1 SGHDT and CDR2 YYEEEE. In DNA form, the CDR3 reads TGTGCCAGCAGCCGCCGGGACAGGGGGATCGGTCAGCCCCAGCATTTT. It translates to CASSRRDRGIGQPQHF.

V gene TRBV9 combines with J gene TRBJ2-5; 7 nucleotides agree with TRBD2. Germline loops: CDR1 SGDLS, CDR2 YYNGEE. The CDR3 totals 15 residues. V trimming: 5 bases; J trimming: 1 base; junction bases outside the gene matches: 8. In DNA form, the CDR3 reads TGTGCCAGCAGTGACGGCGGGGGTCTCCAAGAGACCCAGTACTTC. This translates into CASSDGGGLQETQYF.

V usage is TRBV6-1 and J usage is TRBJ1-2; D is undetermined. The CDR3 runs to 12 residues. Deletions cut 7 bases from V and 6 bases from J, with 12 bases between. Germline V gene data show CDR1 as MNHNS and CDR2 as SASEGT. Here the CDR3 reads CASIAPGNGYTF. CDR3 in DNA: TGTGCCAGCATCGCCCCCGGGAATGGCTACACCTTC.

This clonotype has only a few counts. The rearrangement joins TRBV3-1 to TRBJ2-4; the match to TRBD1 covers 8 bases. This CDR3 has 13 amino acids. The germline gives CDR1 LGHDT, CDR2 YNNKEL (reference sequence). V dropped 2 bases and J dropped 7; count of bases not matched to a gene: 1. CDR3 loop: CASSQHRGNIQYF. The CDR3 coding sequence is TGTGCCAGCAGCCAACACAGGGGGAACATTCAGTACTTC.

This clonotype came up a few times. The J gene is TRBJ2-3, the V gene TRBV5-1, with 9 nucleotides matching TRBD1. This CDR3 is 15 amino acids long. The germline V gene encodes CDR1 SGHRS and CDR2 YFSETQ. Unmatched junction bases numbered 6, after V lost 2 bases and J lost 5 bases. Here the CDR3 DNA reads TGCGCCAGCAGCTTAGTCGGGACAGGGCGAGATACGCAGTATTTT. Translated: CASSLVGTGRDTQYF.

The chain recombines TRBV3-1 with TRBJ2-2, with D unclear. Trimming pared 1 base from V and 3 bases from J, leaving 12 bases between. Germline values: CDR1 LGHDT, CDR2 YNNKEL (reference sequence). CDR3 length equals 16 residues. The CDR3 bases are TGTGCCAGCAGCCAAGCTTCTACCACGCACACCGGGGAGCTGTTTTTT. Its translation is CASSQASTTHTGELFF.

The chain employs TRBV20-1 and TRBJ2-4; D remains unclear. Per germline, CDR1 DFQATT and CDR2 SNEGSKA (reference sequence). Between the trimmed V and J ends, which lost 2 bases and 1 base, there was a span of 6 bases. This CDR3 spans 13 amino acids. CDR3 DNA: TGCAGTGCTAGAATGGTGGCCAAAAACATTCAGTACTTC. Its translation is CSARMVAKNIQYF.

This clonotype was observed at least ten times. The rearrangement uses TRBV3-1 and TRBJ2-7; 11 bases map to TRBD2. The CDR3 runs to 16 residues. Germline CDR1 and CDR2: LGHDT and YNNKEL (reference sequence). V lost 2 bases to trimming and J lost 3 bases; unmatched junction nucleotides: 6. The CDR3 loop is CASSQPRLAGSYEQYF. CDR3 in DNA: TGTGCCAGCAGCCAACCTCGACTAGCGGGGAGCTACGAGCAGTACTTC.

This clonotype was detected a few times. This chain links TRBV6-5 with TRBJ1-6; 7 bases line up with TRBD1. The CDR3 has 16 amino acids. The germline V gene encodes CDR1 MNHEY and CDR2 SVGAGI. V trimming: 2 bases; J trimming: 6 bases; junction bases outside the gene matches: 7. For the CDR3, the DNA is TGTGCCAGCAGTTACAACCCCAGGGGGTTTAATTCACCCCTCCACTTT. It translates to CASSYNPRGFNSPLHF.

Concerning this clonotype: Since the CDR3 does not end with the conserved phenylalanine or tryptophan, this likely comes from a read error. The chain links TRBV20-1 to TRBJ2-1; TRBD2 agrees at 15 bases. The germline gives CDR1 DFQATT, CDR2 SNEGSKA (reference sequence). CDR3 length equals 17 residues. V was pared by 6 bases and J by 4 bases, with 10 bases of the junction left unmatched. The CDR3: CSARTGLAGGFYNEQFL. The DNA for the CDR3 is TGCAGTGCCCGGACGGGACTAGCGGGGGGCTTTTACAATGAGCAGTTCTTA.